This entry concerns a single TCR beta chain. TCRdb used MiXCR to reprocess the RACE reads, holding one entry per CDR3 protein. This table has tens of thousands of distinct CDR3 sequences, approximately 12% appearing once. This sample stems from a study of human T cells and chemical hapten exposure. Study at large: Each week of the roughly 25-week study, patients had diphenylcyclopropenone applied to the scalp. Recorded diagnoses among the mostly female patients were alopecia areata, totalis or universalis. Each patch test put 0.01% DPC on the upper back, and results were read at 6 days.

Germline V lookup: CDR1 SQVTM, CDR2 ANQGSEA. The CDR3 is 13 residues long. Trimming took 6 bases from V and 6 from J, leaving 17 bases between them. Time point reported: pre-sensitization, week 0. Treatment meaning: therapeutic diphenylcyclopropenone sensitization with weekly scalp DPC. It was unfractionated whole blood from which total RNA was extracted. The chain is built from TRBV29-1 and TRBJ2-5, with D possibly being TRBD1 (6 bases). This clonotype originated in a woman aged 40-49 years with alopecia areata. Some clones in this sample may be carry-over from other donors' samples. The material was whole blood, obtained in connection with sensitization to the hapten diphenylcyclopropenone (DPC). CDR3 sequence reads: CSVGLRQGQTQYF. Written as DNA, the CDR3 is TGCAGCGTAGGGCTACGGCAGGGGCAGACCCAGTACTTC.